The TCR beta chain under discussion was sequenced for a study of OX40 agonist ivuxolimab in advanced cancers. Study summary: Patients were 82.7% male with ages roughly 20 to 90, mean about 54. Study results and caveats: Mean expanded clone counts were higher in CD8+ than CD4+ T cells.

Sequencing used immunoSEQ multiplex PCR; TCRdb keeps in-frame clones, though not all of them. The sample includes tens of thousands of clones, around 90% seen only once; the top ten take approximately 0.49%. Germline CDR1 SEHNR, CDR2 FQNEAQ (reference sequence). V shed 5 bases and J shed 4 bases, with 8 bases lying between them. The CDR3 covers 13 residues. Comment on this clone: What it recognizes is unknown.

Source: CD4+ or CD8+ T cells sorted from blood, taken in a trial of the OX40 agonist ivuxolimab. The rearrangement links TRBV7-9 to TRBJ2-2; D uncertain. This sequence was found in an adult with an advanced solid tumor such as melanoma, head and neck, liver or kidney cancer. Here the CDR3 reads CASSLDGTGELFF. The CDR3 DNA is TGTGCCAGCAGCCTCGACGGCACCGGGGAGCTGTTTTTT.